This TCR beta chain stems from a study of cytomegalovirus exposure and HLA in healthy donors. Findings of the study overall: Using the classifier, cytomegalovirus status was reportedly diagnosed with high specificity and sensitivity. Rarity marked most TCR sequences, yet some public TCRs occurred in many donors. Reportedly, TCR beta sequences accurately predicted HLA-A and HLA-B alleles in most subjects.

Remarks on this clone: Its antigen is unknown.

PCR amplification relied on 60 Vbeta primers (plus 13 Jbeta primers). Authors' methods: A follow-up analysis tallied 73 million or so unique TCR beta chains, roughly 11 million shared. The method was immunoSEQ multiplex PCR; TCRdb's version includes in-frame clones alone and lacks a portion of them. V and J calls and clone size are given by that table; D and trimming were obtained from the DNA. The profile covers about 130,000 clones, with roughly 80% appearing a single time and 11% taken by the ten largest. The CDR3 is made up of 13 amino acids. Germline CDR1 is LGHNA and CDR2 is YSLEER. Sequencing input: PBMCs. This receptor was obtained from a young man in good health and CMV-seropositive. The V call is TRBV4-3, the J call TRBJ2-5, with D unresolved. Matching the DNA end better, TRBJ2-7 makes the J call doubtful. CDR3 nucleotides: TGCGCCAGCAGCCAAGGCTTGAGTTACGAGCAGTACTTC. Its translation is CASSQGLSYEQYF.